These T cell receptor beta chains were read from a single sample in a study of T cell responses to AZD1222 COVID-19 vaccine. Using immunoSEQ multiplex PCR, the repertoire was profiled, and TCRdb retains in-frame clones only, with some absent. The table lists more than 65,000 clones, 80% to 90% of them singletons. Here the sequenced sample was peripheral blood, taken on day 0 of AZD1222 vaccination. All receptors derive from an adult in good health. CDR3s include the opening cysteine and the closing phenylalanine or tryptophan.

j_call v_call cdr3_aa
TRBJ1-2 TRBV27 CASRGSGTGVGYTF
TRBJ1-2 TRBV4-1 CASSQVGGGRYGYTF
TRBJ2-2 TRBV5-1 CASSSYSGGARGELFF
TRBJ2-3 TRBV3-1/TRBV3-2 CASSRLGARTDTQYF
TRBJ2-5 TRBV6-2/TRBV6-3 CASSYSWADRPVETQYF
TRBJ1-5 TRBV5-1 CASSPLGGEGNQPQHF
TRBJ2-7 TRBV25-1 CASSESGGQGIYEQYF
TRBJ2-5 TRBV20-1 CSGQGEETQYF
TRBJ1-5 TRBV28 CASSWVRNQPQHF
TRBJ1-1 TRBV30 CAWSARGGVFTEAFF
TRBJ2-1 TRBV24-1 CATSDSGNEQFF
TRBJ2-6 TRBV7-3 CASSLQGAGANVLTF
TRBJ1-1 TRBV12-5 CASGPGGSITEAFF
TRBJ1-1 TRBV24-1 CATGSTEAFF
TRBJ2-5 TRBV20-1 CSAAPKETQYF
TRBJ2-2 TRBV4-3 CASSQAHRDRGRTGELFF
TRBJ2-1 TRBV28 CASSLPYNEQFF
TRBJ2-7 TRBV19 CASSTTGSSYEQYF
TRBJ2-3 TRBV7-2 CASSLKLSRGYSTDTQYF
TRBJ1-2 TRBV9 CASSVAGTGYGYTF
TRBJ1-5 TRBV19 CASSGTGNGQPQHF
TRBJ1-5 TRBV6-1 CASSEQAGGVNQPQHF
TRBJ1-2 TRBV6-5 CASSPGGSGYTF
TRBJ2-2 TRBV28 CATNPADGTTHRGELFF
TRBJ1-2 TRBV18 CASSPADRDALYTF
TRBJ2-5 TRBV7-9 CAIPVGQETQYF
TRBJ2-2 TRBV28 CASSLVGTGRSGELFF
TRBJ2-2 TRBV5-1 CASSPSGNTGELFF
TRBJ2-3 TRBV10-1 CASSESGQLTDTQYF
TRBJ2-5 TRBV12-1 CASSLPFALRETQYF
TRBJ2-7 TRBV28 CASSHSSGSSYEQYF
TRBJ2-1 TRBV5-5 CASSLPQGADNEQFF
TRBJ2-5 TRBV7-9 CASSLGQGREETQYF
TRBJ2-5 TRBV28 CASSPPSGAGGARGSETQYF
TRBJ1-2 TRBV5-1 CASSKGQATNYGYTF
TRBJ1-1 TRBV4-3 CASSQGRANTEAFF
TRBJ2-1 TRBV10-3 CAISAVSAGGEQFF
TRBJ2-7 TRBV11-1 CASSAGSGQGYEQYF
TRBJ2-1 TRBV11-3 CASSLAGTGGNNEQFF
TRBJ2-2 TRBV9 CASSPRQGAPNTGELFF
TRBJ1-5 TRBV5-1 CASSIGTDSAQPQHF
TRBJ1-1 TRBV19 CASSISPPTGLNTEAFF
TRBJ2-3 TRBV5-4 CASSILAGSTDTQYF
TRBJ1-5 TRBV9 CASSVVPIWTGGYNQPQHF
TRBJ1-1 TRBV4-1 CASSPPGTGGKNTEAFF
TRBJ2-2 TRBV9 CASSVAGANTGELFF
TRBJ1-4 TRBV6-6 CASSKGGRVTNEKLFF
TRBJ2-1 TRBV7-6 CASSPLGQQYNEQFF
TRBJ2-7 TRBV19 CASSTMTGPYEQYF
TRBJ2-2 TRBV11-1 CASSSDSYTGELFF
TRBJ1-5 TRBV19 CASSIAENQPQHF
TRBJ2-7 TRBV19 CASGIRTGGYEQYF
TRBJ2-1 TRBV6-5 CASSYALATRAGEQFF
TRBJ1-6 TRBV28 CASSGDSPLHF
TRBJ1-5 TRBV19 CASITSGGISPQHF
TRBJ1-1 TRBV27 CASSPYGVSEAFF
TRBJ1-2 TRBV28 CATGYGANYGYTF